What follows is one TCR beta chain and its context. What it binds is not known. Collected material from alopecia areata patients comprised lesional scalp punch biopsies and peripheral blood. PBMCs, the starting material, were the source of sorted CD4+ and CD8+ T cells. RNA, once extracted, was reverse transcribed into cDNA for use as the sequencing template. Method: immunoSEQ multiplex PCR; TCRdb's copy keeps in-frame clones and lacks some. The data contain under 35,000 clones, over 60% of them singletons. This entry is derived from a study of CD8+ T cells in alopecia areata. Study observations and caveats: Whereas mice showed it more clearly, TCR sharing across patients was murkier, possibly because of HLA. Clonality exceeded that of normal scalp in lesional scalp, most notably in alopecia totalis/universalis.

The sequenced sample was NKG2D-low CD8+ T cells sorted from blood. The TCR sequence derives from a human donor with alopecia areata.

CDR3 sequence: CSGVGGLGNEQFF. CDR3 nucleotide sequence: TGCAGCGGGGTAGGGGGCCTCGGGAATGAGCAGTTCTTC. The chain combines TRBV29-1 with TRBJ2-1, with TRBD1 identical over 7 bases. The V segment lost 7 bases and the J segment 7 bases; nucleotides outside the gene matches: 10. CDR1 and CDR2 from the germline V gene are SQVTM and ANQGSEA. The CDR3 covers 13 residues.